The entry below gives a single T cell receptor beta chain sequence along with its context. Source study methods: Estimation of nucleated cell counts was performed using reference gene primer amplification. The protocol was immunoSEQ multiplex PCR, while the TCRdb copy is restricted to in-frame clones and leaves out a portion. For V, J and clone size, that table is used; D and trimming come from the DNA. The sample holds more than 250,000 clones, roughly 91% seen once. The CDR3 runs to 15 residues. Germline lookup yields CDR1 KGHDR and CDR2 SFDVKD. With V trimmed by 4 bases and J by 4 bases, 8 bases remained unmatched. This sample is drawn from a study of blood T cell repertoires in COVID-19. Study in general: The United States, Italy and Spain were the sources of the acute and convalescent COVID-19 samples. PBMCs, B-cell-depleted T cells, or T cells provided the cDNA or gDNA that made up the material.

The specimen was peripheral blood. The source is a man aged 50-60 years with active or convalescent COVID-19. This sequence joins TRBV24-1 and TRBJ1-1; 7 bases are shared with TRBD1. CDR3 bases: TGTGCCACCAGTGACCTGACAGGGTTCTTCACTGAAGCTTTCTTT. It translates to CATSDLTGFFTEAFF.